These 13 T cell receptor beta chains share one sample of origin, sequenced in a study of T cells after yellow fever vaccination. TCRdb reprocessed the 5' RACE reads via MiXCR and lists one record per CDR3 protein. The table records hundreds of thousands of distinct CDR3 sequences, approximately 13% of them present only once. The source material was PBMCs, sampled on the day of the yellow fever booster vaccination. The receptors here all came from a man younger than 40 who received the YFV17D yellow fever vaccine.

The rearrangement uses TRBV5-1 and TRBJ2-7; D not certain. V gave up 4 bases and J gave up 4 bases, with 18 bases separating them. Germline CDR1 reads SGHRS; CDR2 reads YFSETQ. This CDR3 contains 15 residues. The CDR3 DNA reads TGCGCCAGCAGCGCAGCCGGGTCCGGCAATTACGAGCAGTACTTC. Protein product: CASSAAGSGNYEQYF. The full variable domain, completed using reference TRBV5-1 and TRBJ2-7, is KAGVTQTPRYLIKTRGQQVTLSCSPISGHRSVSWYQQTPGQGLQFLFEYFSETQRNKGNFPGRFSGRQFSNSRSEMNVSTLELGDSALYLCASSAAGSGNYEQYFGPGTRLTVT.

This clonotype came up a few times. The chain links TRBV29-1 to TRBJ2-2; 11 bases are shared with TRBD1. Trimming took 7 bases from V and 5 from J; bases not matched to a gene: 3. The CDR3 spans 13 residues. The V gene's germline CDR1 is SQVTM and CDR2 ANQGSEA. DNA of the CDR3: TGCAGCGCGGACAGGGGGCAAACCGGGGAGCTGTTTTTT. It yields the protein CSADRGQTGELFF.

This clonotype turned up a few times. This chain connects TRBV7-8 to TRBJ2-4, with D perhaps TRBD1 (6 bases). V was pared by 2 bases and J by 0 bases, with 17 bases between. This CDR3 contains 18 residues. The V gene's germline CDR1 is SGHVS and CDR2 FQNEAQ. The CDR3 loop is CASSLSAAGTLAKNIQYF. The CDR3 DNA sequence: TGTGCCAGCAGCTTATCGGCTGCAGGGACACTAGCCAAAAACATTCAGTACTTC.

The chain is built from TRBV20-1 and TRBJ2-2, with TRBD2 matching over 9 bases. The CDR3 sequence is 16 residues long. Trimming took 5 bases from V and 4 from J; bases not matched to a gene: 11. Germline V gene sequence: CDR1 DFQATT, CDR2 SNEGSKA (reference sequence). DNA of the CDR3: TGCAGTGCTCAAGATGCGGGAGGGCCGAGCACCGGGGAGCTGTTTTTT. This translates into CSAQDAGGPSTGELFF.

This clonotype has ten or more counts. V and J are TRBV5-1 and TRBJ2-1, with TRBD1 matching 11 bases. From germline, CDR1 is SGHRS and CDR2 YFSETQ. Losses at the gene ends were 3 bases for V and 4 bases for J; bases not matched to a gene: 3. The CDR3 sequence is 15 residues long. The CDR3 is CASSSGTGGYNEQFF. Here the CDR3 DNA reads TGCGCCAGCAGCTCCGGGACAGGGGGGTACAATGAGCAGTTCTTC.

This clonotype was recorded a few times. The gene calls are TRBV28 and TRBJ2-5, with unresolved D. V shed 3 bases and J shed 0 bases, with 11 bases lying between them. This CDR3 has 15 residues. Germline V gene lookup returns CDR1 MDHEN and CDR2 SYDVKM. For the CDR3, the DNA is TGTGCCAGCAGTTTTCCCGGCAGCCACCAAGAGACCCAGTACTTC. It yields the protein CASSFPGSHQETQYF.

CDR3 in amino acids: CASSNPGRDYGYTF. The CDR3 DNA reads as TGTGCCAGCAGCAACCCAGGACGGGACTATGGCTACACCTTC. The gene calls are TRBV7-2 and TRBJ1-2, with D hard to call. This CDR3 region has 14 residues. V was trimmed by 5 bases and J by 3 bases, leaving 13 bases between them. Germline values: CDR1 SGHTA, CDR2 FQGNSA.

The chain combines TRBV19 with TRBJ2-7; D unclear. The V gene lost 6 bases and the J gene lost 4 bases, with 10 bases spanning the gap. This CDR3 comprises 12 residues. Germline V CDR1 and CDR2: LNHDA, SQIVND (reference sequence). CDR3 in DNA: TGTGCCAGTAGCCACGGGCGATACGAGCAGTACTTC. It codes for CASSHGRYEQYF.

In its sample, this clonotype was seen a few times. The chain uses TRBV18 and TRBJ2-2, with 8 bases identical to TRBD1. This CDR3 region has 16 residues. Trimming removed 3 bases from V and 1 base from J; junction bases left unmatched: 4. The germline gives CDR1 KGHSH, CDR2 LQKENI. The CDR3 sequence: CASSPLDRVNTGELFF. CDR3 DNA sequence: TGTGCCAGCTCACCCTTGGACAGGGTGAACACCGGGGAGCTGTTTTTT. The full variable domain, rest sourced from reference TRBV18 and TRBJ2-2, is NAGVMQNPRHLVRRRGQEARLRCSPMKGHSHVYWYRQLPEEGLKFMVYLQKENIIDESGMPKERFSAEFPKEGPSILRIQQVVRGDSAAYFCASSPLDRVNTGELFFGEGSRLTVL.

This clonotype was seen more than once but under ten times. The chain uses TRBV7-2 and TRBJ2-5; TRBD2 aligns across 8 bases. Germline V gives CDR1 SGHTA, CDR2 FQGNSA. This CDR3 region has 15 residues. Trimming took 5 bases from V and 4 from J; bases not matched to a gene: 9. The CDR3: CASSPNGGVIETQYF. CDR3 coding DNA: TGTGCCAGCAGCCCCAACGGGGGGGTTATAGAGACCCAGTACTTC.

In its sample, this clonotype was seen a few times. The J gene is TRBJ2-1, the V gene TRBV12-3 or TRBV12-4; 9 bases are a match to TRBD2. The V and J ends lost 10 bases and 8 bases, in that order; junction bases with no gene match: 12. This CDR3 has 14 amino acids. Here the CDR3 DNA reads TGTGCCACCAAGGGACTAGCTATAGTCGATGAGCAGTTCTTC. Translating gives CATKGLAIVDEQFF.

This clonotype was detected only a few times. This chain joins TRBV30 and TRBJ2-1; D tentatively fits TRBD1 or TRBD2 (6 bases each). V gave up 2 bases and J gave up 8 bases, with 10 bases separating them. From germline, CDR1 is GTSNPN and CDR2 SVGIG (reference sequence). The CDR3 spans 12 residues. The CDR3 spells CAWSMGGDEQFF. The CDR3 bases are TGTGCCTGGAGTATGGGGGGCGATGAGCAGTTCTTC.

The CDR3 protein is CASSLEGLAGVRIDTQYF. The CDR3 nucleotides are TGCGCCAGCAGCTTGGAGGGACTAGCGGGAGTAAGGATAGATACGCAGTATTTT. The chain recombines TRBV5-1 with TRBJ2-3; 14 positions agree with TRBD2. The V gene end was trimmed by 0 bases and the J gene end by 5 bases; junction bases not matched to a gene: 8. This CDR3 region has 18 residues. Germline V lookup: CDR1 SGHRS, CDR2 YFSETQ.